This T cell receptor (beta chain) was obtained from a study of blood T cell repertoires in COVID-19. Background on the study: Both acute and convalescent COVID-19 samples were obtained from the United States, Italy and Spain. Nucleic acid was either cDNA or gDNA, and it came from T cells, B-cell-depleted T cells, or PBMCs.

The CDR3 length is 14 residues. CDR1 and CDR2 (germline): MNHEY, SMNVEV (reference sequence). V shed 2 bases and J shed 2 bases, with 9 bases lying between them. In the original analysis: Researchers report that nucleated cell counts were estimated from reference gene primer amplification. Only in-frame clones appear in the TCRdb table, and some are missing; sequencing was by immunoSEQ multiplex PCR. V and J calls and clone size are those listed in that table; D and trimming were worked out from the DNA. The data contain just over 200,000 clones, around 81% of them singletons. V usage is TRBV27 and J usage is TRBJ1-1; possible D gene TRBD1, 5 bases. Sequencing input: peripheral blood. This clonotype was sampled from a woman in her seventies with acute or convalescent COVID-19. The CDR3 here is CASSLNGGNTEAFF. In DNA form, the CDR3 reads TGTGCCAGCAGTTTAAACGGGGGAAACACTGAAGCTTTCTTT.